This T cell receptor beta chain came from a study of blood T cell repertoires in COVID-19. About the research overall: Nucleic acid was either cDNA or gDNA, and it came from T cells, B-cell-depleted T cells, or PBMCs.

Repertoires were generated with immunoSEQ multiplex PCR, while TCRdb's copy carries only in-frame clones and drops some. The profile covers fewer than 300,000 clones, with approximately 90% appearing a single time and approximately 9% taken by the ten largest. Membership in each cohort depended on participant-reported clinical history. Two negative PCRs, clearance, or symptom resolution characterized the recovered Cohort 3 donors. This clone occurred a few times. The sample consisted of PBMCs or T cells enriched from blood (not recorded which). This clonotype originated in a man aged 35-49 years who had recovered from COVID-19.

CDR3 nucleotide sequence: TGTGCCAGCAGCTTAAATCCGACTAGCGGGGGGGCGAAGAACAATGAGCAGTTCTTC. Amino acids: CASSLNPTSGGAKNNEQFF. The V call is TRBV7-3, the J call TRBJ2-1; 14 bases line up with TRBD2. V was clipped by 1 base and J by 5 bases; unmatched bases: 10. Germline loops: CDR1 SGHTA, CDR2 FQGTGA. The CDR3 runs 19 residues.